This passage covers 17 T cell receptor beta chains from one sample sequenced in a study of blood T cell repertoires in COVID-19. TCRdb's copy holds only in-frame clones and misses some; the assay was immunoSEQ multiplex PCR. The sample shows about 220,000 clones, 90% of them seen only once. The material sequenced was PBMCs or T cells enriched from blood (not recorded which). These receptors came from a man younger than 40 who had been exposed to COVID-19.

This chain connects TRBV6-4 to TRBJ2-2; 10 bases are a match to TRBD2. This CDR3 comprises 17 residues. Germline CDR1 reads MRHNA; CDR2 reads SNTAGT. V lost 6 bases to trimming and J lost 4 bases; unmatched junction nucleotides: 11. CDR3 in amino acids: CASRADLAGDFTGELFF. The CDR3 bases are TGTGCCAGCAGGGCCGATCTAGCGGGGGATTTCACCGGGGAGCTGTTTTTT.

The chain combines TRBV21-1 with TRBJ1-4; the table's D call, TRBD1, has no DNA check behind it. TRBV21-1 is labeled a pseudogene. The CDR3 is 13 residues long. The CDR3 loop reads CASDRGMSEKLFF. CDR3 sequence (DNA): TGTGCCAGTGACAGGGGCATGAGTGAAAAACTGTTTTTT.

The chain has TRBV7-9 and TRBJ1-2; 9 bases agree with TRBD1. Germline trimming cut 5 bases from V and 14 bases from J; bases unmatched to any gene: 6. The CDR3 extends over 11 amino acids. Germline CDR1 SEHNR, CDR2 FQNEAQ (reference sequence). The CDR3 region has the DNA TGTGCCAGCAGCCGGGACAGGGTTTGTACCTTC. It encodes CASSRDRVCTF.

The genes are TRBV6-2 or TRBV6-3 and TRBJ1-4, with a tentative D call TRBD1 (5 bases). The CDR3 contains 15 residues. V lost 6 bases and J lost 5, with 16 bases in between. In germline, CDR1 is MNHEY, CDR2 SVGEGT. CDR3 sequence: CASSGRFQGNEKLFF. CDR3 DNA: TGTGCCAGCAGCGGACGGTTCCAGGGCAATGAAAAACTGTTTTTT.

The chain links TRBV12-3 or TRBV12-4 to TRBJ2-7, with TRBD1 matching 9 bases. CDR3 size: 12 residues. Trimming removed 8 bases from V and 5 bases from J; junction bases left unmatched: 4. The CDR3 sequence is CASGTGLDEQYF. The DNA for the CDR3 is TGTGCCAGCGGGACAGGGCTTGACGAGCAGTACTTC.

This clone has just one count. This chain joins TRBV3-1 (or the pseudogene TRBV3-2) and TRBJ2-5; D call uncertain. CDR1 is LGHDT, CDR2 YNNKEL, per germline (reference sequence). This CDR3 has 12 amino acids. V lost 4 bases and J lost 9, with 12 bases in between. The CDR3 DNA reads as TGTGCCAGCAGCCCAAACGCGGCGGCCCAGTACTTC. It codes for CASSPNAAAQYF.

The CDR3: CASGENTGELFF. In DNA form, the CDR3 reads TGTGCCAGCGGCGAGAACACCGGGGAGCTGTTTTTT. The chain links TRBV24-1 to TRBJ2-2; D is undetermined. Germline CDR1 and CDR2: KGHDR and SFDVKD. The CDR3 length is 12 residues. V lost 11 bases and J lost 1, with 7 bases in between.

This rearrangement joins TRBV7-2 to TRBJ1-4, with D maybe TRBD1 (6 bases). Germline V gene lookup returns CDR1 SGHTA and CDR2 FQGNSA. CDR3 length equals 14 residues. V lost 4 bases and J 6 bases, leaving 12 bases between the germline ends. The CDR3 loop reads CASSSTGSHEKLFF. CDR3 DNA sequence: TGTGCCAGCAGCTCCACAGGGTCCCATGAAAAACTGTTTTTT.

This chain connects TRBV19 to TRBJ2-5, with 7 bases identical to TRBD1. CDR3 length equals 11 residues. Germline CDR1 and CDR2: LNHDA and SQIVND (reference sequence). With 5 bases clipped from V and 10 bases from J, the junction kept 4 bases outside the gene matches. The CDR3 sequence is CASSEGAVQYF. The CDR3 nucleotides are TGTGCCAGTAGTGAGGGGGCGGTCCAGTACTTC.

The chain recombines TRBV11-2 with TRBJ2-7, with TRBD2 matching 9 bases. The trim removed 1 base at V and 7 bases at J, leaving 5 bases unmatched. This CDR3 region has 14 residues. The germline gives CDR1 SGHAT, CDR2 FQNNGV. This CDR3 is CASSLGGGAREQYF. The CDR3 DNA is TGTGCCAGCAGCTTAGGCGGGGGGGCAAGGGAGCAGTACTTC.

The chain combines TRBV30 with TRBJ1-6; D is perhaps TRBD1 (5 bases). V was trimmed by 3 bases and J by 7 bases, leaving 7 bases between them. Looked up from germline, CDR1 is GTSNPN and CDR2 is SVGIG (reference sequence). The CDR3 is 12 amino acids. The CDR3 is CAWSAGNSPLHF. The CDR3 DNA follows: TGTGCCTGGAGCGCAGGGAATTCACCCCTCCACTTT.

In DNA form, the CDR3 reads TGCGCCAGCAGCTTGGCGGGGGCTGGGGCCAACGTCCTGACTTTC. Its translation: CASSLAGAGANVLTF. The chain combines TRBV5-1 with TRBJ2-6, with a weak D call TRBD2 (6 bases). CDR3 length: 15 amino acids. The germline V gene encodes CDR1 SGHRS and CDR2 YFSETQ. The germline V and J ends were trimmed by 0 bases and 2 bases, with 6 bases remaining between them.

The chain recombines TRBV10-1 with TRBJ2-5; 9 positions match TRBD2. The CDR3 totals 16 residues. Germline lookup yields CDR1 WNHNN and CDR2 SYGVQD (reference sequence). V was clipped by 3 bases and J by 5 bases; unmatched bases: 10. CDR3 DNA sequence: TGCGCCAGCAGTGACCGGAGTGGCGGGGGGGCGGAGACCCAGTACTTC. It is translated as CASSDRSGGGAETQYF.

This rearrangement joins TRBV6-5 to TRBJ2-5; D perhaps matches TRBD1 (6 bases). The CDR3 is 14 amino acids. Germline CDR1 and CDR2: MNHEY and SVGAGI. The V and J ends lost 6 bases and 5 bases respectively, with 16 bases between them. CDR3 nucleotide sequence: TGTGCCAGCAGAACAGGGCGGACAAAGGAGACCCAGTACTTC. This sequence encodes CASRTGRTKETQYF.

The chain is built from TRBV6-5 and TRBJ1-5, with D possibly TRBD1 on 5 matching bases. CDR1 and CDR2 from the germline V gene are MNHEY and SVGAGI. The CDR3 loop spans 14 amino acids. V was pared by 2 bases and J by 3 bases, with 8 bases between. The CDR3: CASSYDRPNQPQHF. Written as DNA, the CDR3 is TGTGCCAGCAGTTACGACAGACCCAATCAGCCCCAGCATTTT.

The genes are TRBV10-3 and TRBJ2-2; 9 bases fit TRBD1. Trimming removed 10 bases from V and 7 bases from J; junction bases left unmatched: 13. The length of the CDR3 is 15 residues. In germline, CDR1 is ENHRY, CDR2 SYGVKD. The CDR3 region is CASGLGTGMSGELFF. Here the CDR3 DNA reads TGTGCCAGCGGACTCGGGACAGGGATGAGCGGGGAGCTGTTTTTT.

This clone appeared once. The rearrangement uses TRBV9 and TRBJ1-6, with TRBD1 matching 10 bases. This CDR3 contains 14 residues. J gave up 9 bases and V 4 bases, and 4 bases lay outside the gene matches. Germline V gives CDR1 SGDLS, CDR2 YYNGEE. The CDR3 is CASSWGQGTSPLHF. DNA of the CDR3: TGTGCCAGCAGCTGGGGACAGGGGACTTCACCCCTCCACTTT. The full variable domain, completed using reference TRBV9 and TRBJ1-6, is DSGVTQTPKHLITATGQRVTLRCSPRSGDLSVYWYQQSLDQGLQFLIQYYNGEERAKGNILERFSAQQFPDLHSELNLSSLELGDSALYFCASSWGQGTSPLHFGNGTRLTVT.